This T cell receptor (beta chain) derives from a study of T-cell reconstitution after alpha-beta-depleted transplantation in children. General study results and limits: One year after transplant, T-cell counts and diversity came mostly from newly produced T cells. It was surviving recipient T cells and thymic progenitors that gave some patients high TCRbeta diversity at day 60. The origin of alpha-beta T cells about two months after transplant was reportedly several hundred expanded graft clones.

CDR3 length equals 16 residues. CDR1 and CDR2 from the germline V gene are SGHRS and YFSETQ. Germline trimming cut 4 bases from V and 3 bases from J; bases unmatched to any gene: 8. Details on this clonotype: What it binds is not known.

Preparing the TCRbeta library involved the use of unique molecular identifiers. TCRdb used MiXCR to reprocess the PCR reads, holding one entry per CDR3 protein. Of hundreds of thousands of distinct CDR3 sequences in the sample, roughly 13% were seen once. The specimen comprised PBMCs, mostly from graft donor cells, sampled 360 days after TCRalphabeta/CD19-depleted stem cell transplant. The V call is TRBV5-1, the J call TRBJ2-5, with 11 bases matching TRBD2. This receptor was taken from a male patient younger than 18 who had a stem cell transplant for acute myeloid leukemia, so the T cells may come from the graft donor. CDR3 DNA: TGCGCCAGCAGCCGATCTAGCGGGGGGACAAAAGAGACCCAGTACTTC. It specifies CASSRSSGGTKETQYF.